These 10 T cell receptor beta chains were all obtained from the same sample, sequenced in a study of cytomegalovirus exposure and HLA in healthy donors. Primers: 60 Vbeta forward and 13 Jbeta reverse. Only in-frame clones appear in the TCRdb table, and some are missing; sequencing was by immunoSEQ multiplex PCR. The sample lists tens of thousands of clones; roughly 9.1% were seen once. The sequenced sample consisted of PBMCs. The receptors originated from a man aged 55 to 70 in good health and CMV-seropositive.

This clone turned up a few times. The J gene is TRBJ2-7, the V gene TRBV6-6, with 8 bases that match TRBD2. The CDR3 extends over 14 amino acids. The ends lost 5 bases at V and 1 base at J; junction bases unmatched: 4. Looked up from germline, CDR1 is MNHNY and CDR2 is SVGAGI (reference sequence). This CDR3 reads CASSPGRVSYEQYF. DNA for the CDR3: TGTGCCAGCAGTCCCGGGAGGGTTTCCTACGAGCAGTACTTC.

The sample holds a few counts of this clone. The chain employs TRBV27 and TRBJ1-5; D not certain. The CDR3 sequence is 11 residues long. From germline, CDR1 is MNHEY and CDR2 SMNVEV (reference sequence). Between the trimmed V and J ends, which lost 7 bases and 4 bases, there was a span of 5 bases. CDR3 region: CASTHNQPQHF. DNA of the CDR3: TGTGCCAGCACCCATAATCAGCCCCAGCATTTT.

The rearrangement links TRBV7-9 to TRBJ1-6; TRBD1 matches at 10 bases. CDR1 and CDR2 from the germline V gene are SEHNR and FQNEAQ (reference sequence). The J segment lost 9 bases and the V segment lost 5 bases, leaving 7 bases of the junction unmatched. This CDR3 is 15 amino acids long. In nucleotides, the CDR3 is TGTGCCAGCAGCGCAACCGGGACAGGGGTTTCACCCCTCCACTTT. As protein: CASSATGTGVSPLHF.

The CDR3 is CASSPTGAYEQYF. The CDR3, as DNA: TGCGCCAGCAGTCCCACAGGGGCCTACGAGCAGTACTTC. The chain couples TRBV4-1 to TRBJ2-5, with TRBD1 matching over 7 bases. The J call may be in error: the DNA end matches TRBJ2-7 better. The CDR3 totals 13 residues. Germline V gene sequence: CDR1 MGHRA, CDR2 YSYEKL.

V usage is TRBV7-9 and J usage is TRBJ2-3; 9 nucleotides match TRBD1. The germline V gene has CDR1 SEHNR and CDR2 FQNEAQ (reference sequence). CDR3 size: 14 residues. J gave up 2 bases and V 6 bases, and 3 bases lay outside the gene matches. The CDR3 DNA reads TGTGCCAGCAGGGACAGGGGACCCACAGATACGCAGTATTTT. This codes for CASRDRGPTDTQYF.

This clone came up a few times. The chain recombines TRBV10-1 with TRBJ2-5, with 7 nucleotides matching TRBD1. CDR1 and CDR2 (germline): WNHNN, SYGVQD (reference sequence). V was pared by 6 bases and J by 5 bases, with 6 bases of the junction left unmatched. This CDR3 is 13 amino acids long. CDR3 DNA sequence: TGCGCCAGCAGCAAGATGACAGGGGAGACCCAGTACTTC. This gives the protein CASSKMTGETQYF.

This chain links TRBV10-3 with TRBJ2-1; weak D call: TRBD2 (6 bases). V lost 0 bases and J lost 12, with 15 bases in between. Germline assignment: CDR1 ENHRY and CDR2 SYGVKD. The CDR3 covers 14 residues. CDR3 protein: CAISESQTDSGQFF. CDR3 bases: TGTGCCATCAGTGAGTCCCAGACCGATAGCGGGCAGTTCTTC.

There are a few counts of this clone. The J gene is TRBJ2-1, the V gene TRBV2; 7 nucleotides match TRBD2. The J segment lost 5 bases and the V segment lost 4 bases, leaving 8 bases of the junction unmatched. The CDR3 runs to 15 residues. The germline V gene encodes CDR1 SNHLY and CDR2 FYNNEI. CDR3 sequence: CASSGTRGGHNEQFF. CDR3 DNA sequence: TGTGCCAGCAGTGGGACTAGGGGCGGGCACAATGAGCAGTTCTTC.

The rearrangement joins TRBV7-6 to TRBJ2-7, with D possibly TRBD2 on 6 matching bases. This CDR3 has 14 residues. The germline V and J ends were trimmed by 1 base and 0 bases, with 7 bases remaining between them. Germline-derived CDR1 and CDR2 are SGHVS and FNYEAQ. The CDR3 reads CASSLGGVSYEQYF. The DNA of the CDR3 is TGTGCCAGCAGCTTAGGCGGGGTCTCCTACGAGCAGTACTTC.

This clone was detected only a few times. The rearrangement uses TRBV7-3 and TRBJ2-3; tentative D call: TRBD2 (6 bases). Germline V CDR1 and CDR2: SGHTA, FQGTGA. The CDR3 has 14 amino acids. V lost 3 bases and J 2 bases, leaving 9 bases between the germline ends. The CDR3 DNA reads as TGTGCCAGCAGCTTCGGGACTTACACAGATACGCAGTATTTT. Protein sequence: CASSFGTYTDTQYF.